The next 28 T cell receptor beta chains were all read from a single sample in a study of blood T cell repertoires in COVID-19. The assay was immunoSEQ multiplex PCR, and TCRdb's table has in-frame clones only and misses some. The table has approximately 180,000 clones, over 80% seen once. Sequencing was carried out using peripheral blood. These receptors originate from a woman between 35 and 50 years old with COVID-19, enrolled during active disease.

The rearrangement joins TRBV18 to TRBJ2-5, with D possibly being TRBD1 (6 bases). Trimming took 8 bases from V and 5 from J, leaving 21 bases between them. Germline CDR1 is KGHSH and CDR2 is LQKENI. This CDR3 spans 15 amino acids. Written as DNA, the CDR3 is TGTGCCAGCGGATACTCAGGGGTCCAAGGGGAGACCCAGTACTTC. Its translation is CASGYSGVQGETQYF.

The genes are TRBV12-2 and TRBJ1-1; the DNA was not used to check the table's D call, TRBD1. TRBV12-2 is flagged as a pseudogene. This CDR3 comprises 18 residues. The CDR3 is CASRSTDRVEIMNTEAFF. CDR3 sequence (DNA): TGTGCAAGTCGCTCCACTGACAGGGTAGAGATCATGAACACTGAAGCTTTCTTT.

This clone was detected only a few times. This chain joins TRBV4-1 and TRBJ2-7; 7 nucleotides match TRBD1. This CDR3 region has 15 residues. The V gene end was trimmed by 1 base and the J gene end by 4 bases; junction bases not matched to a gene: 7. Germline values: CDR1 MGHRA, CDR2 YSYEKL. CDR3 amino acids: CASSQVEGAAYEQYF. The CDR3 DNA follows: TGCGCCAGCAGCCAAGTCGAGGGGGCGGCATACGAGCAGTACTTC.

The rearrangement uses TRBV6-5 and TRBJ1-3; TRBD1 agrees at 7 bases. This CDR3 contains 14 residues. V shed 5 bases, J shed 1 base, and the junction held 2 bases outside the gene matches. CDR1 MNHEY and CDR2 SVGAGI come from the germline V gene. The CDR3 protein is CASSRQGSGNTIYF. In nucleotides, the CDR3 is TGTGCCAGCAGTAGACAGGGTTCTGGAAACACCATATATTTT.

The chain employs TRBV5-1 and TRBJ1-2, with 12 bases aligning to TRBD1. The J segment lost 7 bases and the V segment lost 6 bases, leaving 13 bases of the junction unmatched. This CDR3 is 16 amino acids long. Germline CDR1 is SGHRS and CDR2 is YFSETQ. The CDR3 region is CASNPLTSGQGAGYTF. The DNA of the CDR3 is TGCGCCAGCAACCCTTTAACCTCGGGACAGGGGGCTGGCTACACCTTC.

For the CDR3, the DNA is TGTGCCAGCACTGGACAGCCGAACACTGAAGCTTTCTTT. Encoded protein: CASTGQPNTEAFF. The genes are TRBV2 and TRBJ1-1, with a possible D match to TRBD1 (6 bases). Germline V gene sequence: CDR1 SNHLY, CDR2 FYNNEI. V was trimmed by 7 bases and J by 1 base, leaving 10 bases between them. The CDR3 spans 13 residues.

In DNA, the CDR3 is TGTGCCAGCAGTTACCTAGCGGGAGGTTCGAATGAGCAGTTCTTC. It translates to CASSYLAGGSNEQFF. The chain combines TRBV6-5 with TRBJ2-1, with 11 bases fitting TRBD2. CDR3 length: 15 residues. The V gene's germline CDR1 is MNHEY and CDR2 SVGAGI. V dropped 2 bases and J dropped 7; count of bases not matched to a gene: 4.

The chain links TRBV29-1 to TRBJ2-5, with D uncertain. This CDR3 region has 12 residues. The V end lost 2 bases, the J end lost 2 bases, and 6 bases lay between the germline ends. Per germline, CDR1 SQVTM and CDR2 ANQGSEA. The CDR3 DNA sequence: TGCAGCGTTGAATACCAGCAAGAGACCCAGTACTTC. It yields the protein CSVEYQQETQYF.

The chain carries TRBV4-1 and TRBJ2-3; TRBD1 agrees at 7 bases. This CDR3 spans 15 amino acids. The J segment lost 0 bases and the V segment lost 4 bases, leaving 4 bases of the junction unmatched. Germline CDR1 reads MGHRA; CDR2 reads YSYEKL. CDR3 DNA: TGCGCCAGCAGCCGGGACAGCTCAAGCACAGATACGCAGTATTTT. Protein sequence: CASSRDSSSTDTQYF.

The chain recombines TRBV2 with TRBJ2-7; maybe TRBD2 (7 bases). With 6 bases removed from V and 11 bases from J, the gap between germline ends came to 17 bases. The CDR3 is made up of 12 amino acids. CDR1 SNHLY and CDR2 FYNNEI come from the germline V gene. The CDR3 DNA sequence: TGTGCCAGCAGCGCCTTACAGGGAGGGAAGTACTTC. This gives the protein CASSALQGGKYF.

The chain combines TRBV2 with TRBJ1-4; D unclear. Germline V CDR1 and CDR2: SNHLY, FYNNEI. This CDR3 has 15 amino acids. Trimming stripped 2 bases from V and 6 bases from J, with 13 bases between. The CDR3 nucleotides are TGTGCCAGCAGTGAACCCCTCCGGGTATATGAAAAACTGTTTTTT. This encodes CASSEPLRVYEKLFF.

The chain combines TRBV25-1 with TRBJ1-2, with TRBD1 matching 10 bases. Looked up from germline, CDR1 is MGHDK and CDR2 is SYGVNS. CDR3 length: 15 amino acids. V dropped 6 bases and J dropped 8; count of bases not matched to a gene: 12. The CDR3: CASRPGQGLGIGYTF. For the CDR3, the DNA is TGTGCCAGCAGACCGGGACAGGGGTTAGGGATCGGCTACACCTTC.

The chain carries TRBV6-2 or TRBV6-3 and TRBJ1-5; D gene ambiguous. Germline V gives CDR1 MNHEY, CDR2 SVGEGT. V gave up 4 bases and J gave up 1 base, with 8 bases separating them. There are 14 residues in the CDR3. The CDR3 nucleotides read TGTGCCAGCAGTTCCCCATTGAGCAATCAGCCCCAGCATTTT. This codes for CASSSPLSNQPQHF.

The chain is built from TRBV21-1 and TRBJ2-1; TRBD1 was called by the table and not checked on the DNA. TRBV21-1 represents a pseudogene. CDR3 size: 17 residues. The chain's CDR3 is CASSKVRFGLQYNEQFF. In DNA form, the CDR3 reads TGTGCCAGCAGCAAAGTACGGTTTGGGCTACAGTACAATGAGCAGTTCTTC.

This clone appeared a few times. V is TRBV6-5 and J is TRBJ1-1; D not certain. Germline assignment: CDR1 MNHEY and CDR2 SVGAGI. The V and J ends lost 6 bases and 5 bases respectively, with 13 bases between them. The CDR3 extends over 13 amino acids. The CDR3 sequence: CASRPSPGTEAFF. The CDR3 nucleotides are TGTGCCAGCAGGCCCTCGCCGGGGACTGAAGCTTTCTTT.

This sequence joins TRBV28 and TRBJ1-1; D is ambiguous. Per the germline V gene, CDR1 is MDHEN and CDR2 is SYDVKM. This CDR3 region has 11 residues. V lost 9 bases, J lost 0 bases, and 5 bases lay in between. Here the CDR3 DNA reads TGTGCCAGTCACATGAACACTGAAGCTTTCTTT. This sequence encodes CASHMNTEAFF.

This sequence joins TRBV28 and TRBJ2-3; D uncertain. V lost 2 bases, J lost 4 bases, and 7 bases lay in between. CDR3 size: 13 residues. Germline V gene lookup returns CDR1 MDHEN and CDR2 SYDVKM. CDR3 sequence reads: CASSLADADTQYF. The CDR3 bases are TGTGCCAGCAGTTTAGCAGATGCAGATACGCAGTATTTT. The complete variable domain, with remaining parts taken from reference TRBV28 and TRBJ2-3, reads DVKVTQSSRYLVKRTGEKVFLECVQDMDHENMFWYRQDPGLGLRLIYFSYDVKMKEKGDIPEGYSVSREKKERFSLILESASTNQTSMYLCASSLADADTQYFGPGTRLTVL.

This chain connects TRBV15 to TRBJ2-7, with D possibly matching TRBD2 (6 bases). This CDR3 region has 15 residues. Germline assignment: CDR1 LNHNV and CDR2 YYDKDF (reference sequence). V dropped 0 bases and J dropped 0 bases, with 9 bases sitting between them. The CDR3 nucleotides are TGTGCCACCAGCAGAGATAGCGGACACTCCTACGAGCAGTACTTC. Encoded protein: CATSRDSGHSYEQYF. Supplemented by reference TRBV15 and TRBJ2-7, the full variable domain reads DAMVIQNPRYQVTQFGKPVTLSCSQTLNHNVMYWYQQKSSQAPKLLFHYYDKDFNNEADTPDNFQSRRPNTSFCFLDIRSPGLGDTAMYLCATSRDSGHSYEQYFGPGTRLTVT.

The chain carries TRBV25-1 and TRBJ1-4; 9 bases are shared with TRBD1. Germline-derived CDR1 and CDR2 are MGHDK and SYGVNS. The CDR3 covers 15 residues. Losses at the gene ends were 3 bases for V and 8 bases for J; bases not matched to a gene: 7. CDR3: CASSDLQGAGEKLFF. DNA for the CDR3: TGTGCCAGCAGTGACCTACAGGGGGCAGGGGAAAAACTGTTTTTT.

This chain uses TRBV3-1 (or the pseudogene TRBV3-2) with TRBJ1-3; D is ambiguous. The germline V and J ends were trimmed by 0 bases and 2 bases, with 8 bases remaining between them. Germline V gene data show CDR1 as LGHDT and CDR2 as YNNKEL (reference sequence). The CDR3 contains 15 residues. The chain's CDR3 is CASSQDLGAGNTIYF. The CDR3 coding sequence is TGTGCCAGCAGCCAAGATCTCGGAGCTGGAAACACCATATATTTT.

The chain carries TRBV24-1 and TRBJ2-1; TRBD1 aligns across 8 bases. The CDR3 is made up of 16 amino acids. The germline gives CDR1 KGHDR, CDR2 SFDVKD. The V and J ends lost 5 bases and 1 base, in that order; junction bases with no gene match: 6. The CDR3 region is CATSAQTGGSYNEQFF. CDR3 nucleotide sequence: TGTGCCACCAGTGCCCAAACAGGGGGTTCCTACAATGAGCAGTTCTTC.

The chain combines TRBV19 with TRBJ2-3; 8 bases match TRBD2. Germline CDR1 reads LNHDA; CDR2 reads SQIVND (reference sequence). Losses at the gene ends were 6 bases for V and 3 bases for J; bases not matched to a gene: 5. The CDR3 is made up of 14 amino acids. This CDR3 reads CASRDGGETDTQYF. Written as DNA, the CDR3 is TGTGCCAGTAGGGACGGGGGGGAAACAGATACGCAGTATTTT.

The CDR3 protein is CASTLGADTEAFF. The CDR3 DNA reads TGTGCCAGCACCCTGGGGGCCGACACTGAAGCTTTCTTT. This chain links TRBV6-5 with TRBJ1-1; tentative D call: TRBD1 (6 bases). V lost 7 bases and J 3 bases, leaving 12 bases between the germline ends. CDR3 length equals 13 residues. Germline-derived CDR1 and CDR2 are MNHEY and SVGAGI.

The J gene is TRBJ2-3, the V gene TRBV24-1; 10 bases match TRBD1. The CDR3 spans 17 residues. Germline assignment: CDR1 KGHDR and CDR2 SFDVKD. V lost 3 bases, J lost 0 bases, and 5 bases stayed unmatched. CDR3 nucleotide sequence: TGTGCCACCAGTGATCTTGGGACAGGGGAAAGCACAGATACGCAGTATTTT. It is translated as CATSDLGTGESTDTQYF.

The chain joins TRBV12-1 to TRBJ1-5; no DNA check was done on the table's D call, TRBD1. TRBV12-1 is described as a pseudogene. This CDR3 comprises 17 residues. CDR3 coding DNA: TGTGCCAGCAGCTTTGCCGGACAGGGGGCGCGGGGTCAGCCCCAGCATTTT. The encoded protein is CASSFAGQGARGQPQHF.

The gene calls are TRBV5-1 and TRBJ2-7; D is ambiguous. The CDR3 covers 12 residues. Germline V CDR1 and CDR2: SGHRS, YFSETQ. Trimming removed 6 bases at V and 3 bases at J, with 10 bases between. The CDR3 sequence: CASTADFYEQYF. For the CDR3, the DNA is TGCGCCAGCACGGCGGATTTCTACGAGCAGTACTTC.

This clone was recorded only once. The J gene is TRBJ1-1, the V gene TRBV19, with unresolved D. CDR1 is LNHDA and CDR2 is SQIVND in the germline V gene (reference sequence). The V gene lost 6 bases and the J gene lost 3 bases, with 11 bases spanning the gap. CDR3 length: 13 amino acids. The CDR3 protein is CASRAGVYTEAFF. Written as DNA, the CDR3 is TGTGCCAGTAGGGCAGGCGTGTACACTGAAGCTTTCTTT. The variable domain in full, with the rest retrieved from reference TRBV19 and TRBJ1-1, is DGGITQSPKYLFRKEGQNVTLSCEQNLNHDAMYWYRQDPGQGLRLIYYSQIVNDFQKGDIAEGYSVSREKKESFPLTVTSAQKNPTAFYLCASRAGVYTEAFFGQGTRLTVV.

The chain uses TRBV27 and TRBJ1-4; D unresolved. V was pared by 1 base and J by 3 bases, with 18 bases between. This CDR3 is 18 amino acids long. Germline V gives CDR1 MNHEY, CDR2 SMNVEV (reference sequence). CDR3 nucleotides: TGTGCCAGCAGTTTATACACTGCTTCCATAGCGGCTAATGAAAAACTGTTTTTT. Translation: CASSLYTASIAANEKLFF.